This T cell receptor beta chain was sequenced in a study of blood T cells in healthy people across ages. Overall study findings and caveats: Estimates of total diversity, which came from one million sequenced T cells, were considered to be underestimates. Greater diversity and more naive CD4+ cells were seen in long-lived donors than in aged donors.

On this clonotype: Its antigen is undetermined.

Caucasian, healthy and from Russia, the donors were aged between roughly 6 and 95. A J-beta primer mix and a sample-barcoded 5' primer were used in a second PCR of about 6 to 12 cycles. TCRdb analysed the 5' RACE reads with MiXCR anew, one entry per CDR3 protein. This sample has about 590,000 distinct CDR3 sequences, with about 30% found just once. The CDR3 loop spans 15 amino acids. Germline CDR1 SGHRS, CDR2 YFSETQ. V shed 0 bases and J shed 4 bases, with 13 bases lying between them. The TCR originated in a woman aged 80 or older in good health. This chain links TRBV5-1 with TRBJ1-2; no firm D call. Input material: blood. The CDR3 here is CASSLASNSVYGYTF. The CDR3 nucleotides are TGCGCCAGCAGCTTGGCATCGAACAGCGTCTATGGCTACACCTTC.